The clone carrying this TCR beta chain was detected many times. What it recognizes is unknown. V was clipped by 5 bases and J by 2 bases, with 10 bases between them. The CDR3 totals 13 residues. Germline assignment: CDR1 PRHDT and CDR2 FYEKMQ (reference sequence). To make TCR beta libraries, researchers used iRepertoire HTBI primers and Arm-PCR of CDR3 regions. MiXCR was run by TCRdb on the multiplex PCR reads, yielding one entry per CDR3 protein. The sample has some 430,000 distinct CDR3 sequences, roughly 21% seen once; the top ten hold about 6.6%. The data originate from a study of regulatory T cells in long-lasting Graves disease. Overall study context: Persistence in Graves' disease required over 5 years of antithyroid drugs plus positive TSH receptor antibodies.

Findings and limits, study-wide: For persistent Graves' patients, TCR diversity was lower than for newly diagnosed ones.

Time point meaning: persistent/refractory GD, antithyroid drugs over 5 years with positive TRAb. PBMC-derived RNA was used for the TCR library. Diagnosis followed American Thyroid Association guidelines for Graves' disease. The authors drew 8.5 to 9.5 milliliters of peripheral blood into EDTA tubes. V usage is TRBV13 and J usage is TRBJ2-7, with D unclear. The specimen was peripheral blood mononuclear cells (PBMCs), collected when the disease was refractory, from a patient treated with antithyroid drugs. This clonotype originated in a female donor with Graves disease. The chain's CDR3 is CASSPSWPYEQYF. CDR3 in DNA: TGTGCCAGCAGCCCCTCATGGCCCTACGAGCAGTACTTC.